The rows below give T cell receptor beta chains drawn from one sample of a study of shared T cell receptors in the human thymus. Method: immunoSEQ multiplex PCR; TCRdb's copy keeps in-frame clones and lacks some. This table holds about 380,000 clones, over 90% found once. Specimen: thymocytes. The receptors stem from a human donor. CDR3s include the opening cysteine and the closing phenylalanine or tryptophan. D genes are given only for firm matches. Only some rows state a clone size, as once, few, many or a class for expanded clones.

NA,NA,TRBV4-1,TRBJ2-7,CASSAGWADSYEQYF,TGCGCCAGCAGCGCCGGGTGGGCAGACTCCTACGAGCAGTACTTC
TRBD1,NA,TRBV6-1,TRBJ2-7,CASSVHLGGQGSYEQYF,TGTGCCAGCAGTGTGCACCTCGGGGGACAGGGCTCCTACGAGCAGTACTTC
NA,NA,TRBV29-1,TRBJ2-7,CSVAQTPSTYEQYF,TGCAGCGTAGCCCAGACGCCTTCCACCTACGAGCAGTACTTC
NA,NA,TRBV5-1,TRBJ2-2,CASSSRSGITGELFF,TGCGCCAGCAGCTCGCGCTCAGGGATCACCGGGGAGCTGTTTTTT
TRBD1,NA,TRBV28,TRBJ1-1,CASSLSYRDSRTEAFF,TGTGCCAGCAGTTTGTCTTATAGGGACAGTCGAACTGAAGCTTTCTTT
TRBD2,NA,TRBV19,TRBJ2-3,CASSIASGSEYTQYF,TGTGCCAGTAGTATCGCTAGCGGGAGTGAGTATACGCAGTATTTT
TRBD1,NA,TRBV6-1,TRBJ2-7,CASSAQGQADPYEQYF,TGTGCCAGCAGTGCGCAAGGACAGGCCGATCCCTACGAGCAGTACTTC
TRBD2,once,TRBV5-1,TRBJ2-7,CASSWREGADEQYF,TGCGCCAGCAGCTGGCGGGAGGGGGCGGACGAGCAGTACTTC
TRBD1,NA,TRBV25-1,TRBJ1-4,CASSEYVGRGGEKLFF,TGTGCCAGCAGTGAATATGTCGGCAGGGGGGGGGAAAAACTGTTTTTT
NA,NA,TRBV2,TRBJ2-1,CASRANRVAFNEQFF,TGTGCCAGCAGAGCAAACAGGGTAGCCTTCAATGAGCAGTTCTTC
NA,NA,TRBV28,TRBJ2-7,CASSSNRSYEQYF,TGTGCCAGCAGTTCAAACAGGAGCTACGAGCAGTACTTC
NA,NA,TRBV5-1,TRBJ1-1,CASISTTGALNTEAFF,TGCGCCAGCATCTCTACGACGGGGGCTTTAAACACTGAAGCTTTCTTT
TRBD2,NA,TRBV7-3,TRBJ2-3,CASSLMGVAGGSTDTQYF,TGTGCCAGCAGCTTAATGGGAGTAGCGGGAGGTAGCACAGATACGCAGTATTTT
NA,NA,TRBV14,TRBJ2-1,CASSPDTYNEQFF,TGTGCCAGCAGCCCGGACACCTACAATGAGCAGTTCTTC
TRBD1,NA,TRBV6-5,TRBJ1-5,CASSYSQGAQPQHF,TGTGCCAGCAGTTACTCTCAGGGGGCACAGCCCCAGCATTTT
NA,NA,TRBV15,TRBJ2-7,CATSRAGLSYEQYF,TGTGCCACCAGCAGAGCGGGTTTGAGTTACGAGCAGTACTTC
TRBD1,NA,TRBV2,TRBJ2-3,CASCRTGGFTDTQYF,TGTGCCAGCTGCCGGACAGGGGGTTTCACAGATACGCAGTATTTT
NA,NA,TRBV5-4,TRBJ1-6,CASSLRGDSNSPLHF,TGTGCCAGCAGCTTGAGGGGGGACTCAAATTCACCCCTCCACTTT
NA,NA,TRBV27,TRBJ1-2,CSEGHYGYTF,TGTTCGGAGGGGCATTATGGCTACACCTTC
NA,NA,TRBV6-5,TRBJ1-1,CASTARGRRTEAFF,TGTGCCAGCACCGCTCGGGGTCGGAGGACTGAAGCTTTCTTT
NA,NA,TRBV5-1,TRBJ2-3,CASSQEGRDTDTQYF,TGCGCCAGCAGCCAGGAGGGCCGGGACACAGATACGCAGTATTTT
NA,NA,TRBV28,TRBJ2-7,CASRLALYFEQYF,TGTGCCAGCAGACTAGCTCTTTATTTCGAGCAGTACTTC
TRBD2,NA,TRBV7-9,TRBJ2-5,CASSFRLAGGRETQYF,TGTGCCAGCAGCTTTCGGCTAGCGGGAGGGCGAGAGACCCAGTACTTC
TRBD1,NA,TRBV7-6,TRBJ1-2,CASSGDRVYGYTF,TGTGCCAGCAGCGGAGACAGGGTCTATGGCTACACCTTC
NA,NA,TRBV4-1,TRBJ1-1,CASSQVQENTEAFF,TGCGCCAGCAGCCAAGTCCAGGAAAACACTGAAGCTTTCTTT
TRBD2,NA,TRBV5-3,TRBJ2-7,CARRKGGASGKYEQYF,TGTGCCAGAAGAAAGGGAGGGGCTAGCGGGAAGTACGAGCAGTACTTC